The 20 T cell receptor beta chains presented below share a single source sample, sequenced in a study of T-cell reconstitution after alpha-beta-depleted transplantation in children. Unique molecular identifiers were built into the TCRbeta library. TCRdb itself ran the PCR reads through MiXCR, one entry per CDR3 protein. Among 130,000 to 150,000 distinct CDR3 sequences listed, 7.5% to 9% were seen once. The specimen was PBMCs, mostly from graft donor cells, collected 180 days after TCRalphabeta/CD19-depleted stem cell transplant. Source of these receptors: a female patient aged 2-9 years who had a stem cell transplant for congenital amegakaryocytic thrombocytopenia, so the T cells may come from the graft donor.

This clonotype was seen at least ten times. The chain recombines TRBV28 with TRBJ1-4; 9 bases agree with TRBD1. V lost 2 bases to trimming and J lost 8 bases; unmatched junction nucleotides: 6. Per germline, CDR1 MDHEN and CDR2 SYDVKM. CDR3 length: 15 residues. CDR3 nucleotides: TGTGCCAGCAGTTTAGGGGACAGGGTAGGCGAAAAACTGTTTTTT. It is translated as CASSLGDRVGEKLFF.

This clonotype was seen ten or more times. The V gene is TRBV20-1, the J gene TRBJ1-1; no definite D call. This CDR3 region has 12 residues. Per the germline V gene, CDR1 is DFQATT and CDR2 is SNEGSKA (reference sequence). Trimming left V 2 bases short and J 6 bases short, with 10 bases between. The chain's CDR3 is CSARPYWAEAFF. CDR3 in DNA: TGCAGTGCTAGACCATATTGGGCTGAAGCTTTCTTT.

This clonotype was seen repeatedly, ten times or more. The V gene is TRBV15, the J gene TRBJ2-7; D gene uncertain. The CDR3 consists of 14 residues. Deletions cut 0 bases from V and 5 bases from J, with 11 bases between. Germline loops: CDR1 LNHNV, CDR2 YYDKDF (reference sequence). The CDR3 protein is CATSRDQYWDEQYF. The CDR3 nucleotides read TGTGCCACCAGCAGAGATCAATACTGGGACGAGCAGTACTTC.

This clonotype was seen repeatedly, ten times or more. The chain has TRBV28 and TRBJ2-1; D unresolved. This CDR3 has 12 amino acids. Germline V lookup: CDR1 MDHEN, CDR2 SYDVKM. Trimming cost V 4 bases and J 7 bases, with 8 bases left between them. Here the CDR3 DNA reads TGTGCCAGCAGTTCACGCCCGAATGAGCAGTTCTTC. Protein sequence: CASSSRPNEQFF.

The sample holds a few counts of this clonotype. V gene TRBV7-2 combines with J gene TRBJ2-7; 8 positions match TRBD2. The CDR3 runs to 15 residues. Unmatched junction bases numbered 2, after V lost 1 base and J lost 0 bases. The germline CDR1 and CDR2 sequences are SGHTA and FQGNSA. CDR3 nucleotide sequence: TGTGCCAGCAGCTTAGTAGCGGGGAGCTCCTACGAGCAGTACTTC. It codes for CASSLVAGSSYEQYF. Complete variable domain (other parts from reference TRBV7-2 and TRBJ2-7): GAGVSQSPSNKVTEKGKDVELRCDPISGHTALYWYRQSLGQGLEFLIYFQGNSAPDKSGLPSDRFSAERTGGSVSTLTIQRTQQEDSAVYLCASSLVAGSSYEQYFGPGTRLTVT.

This clonotype was seen at least ten times. The V gene is TRBV7-9, the J gene TRBJ1-2, with 7 bases identical to TRBD1. The ends lost 5 bases at V and 6 bases at J; junction bases unmatched: 9. The CDR3 extends over 14 amino acids. CDR1 and CDR2 (germline): SEHNR, FQNEAQ (reference sequence). CDR3 in amino acids: CASSGPGQFDGYTF. The CDR3 DNA reads TGTGCCAGCAGCGGCCCGGGACAGTTTGATGGCTACACCTTC. Based on the CDR3 plus reference TRBV7-9 and TRBJ1-2, the full variable domain is DTGVSQNPRHKITKRGQNVTFRCDPISEHNRLYWYRQTLGQGPEFLTYFQNEAQLEKSRLLSDRFSAERPKGSFSTLEIQRTEQGDSAMYLCASSGPGQFDGYTFGSGTRLTVV.

This clonotype was counted only a few times. V usage is TRBV11-2 and J usage is TRBJ2-5, with 10 positions matching TRBD2. The CDR3 covers 16 residues. Germline V gene sequence: CDR1 SGHAT, CDR2 FQNNGV. With V trimmed by 1 base and J by 1 base, 3 bases remained unmatched. The CDR3 is CASSLGLAGFQETQYF. The CDR3 DNA sequence: TGTGCCAGCAGCTTAGGACTAGCGGGTTTCCAAGAGACCCAGTACTTC.

This clonotype was counted ten times or more. This rearrangement joins TRBV5-1 to TRBJ1-1; D not certain. The length of the CDR3 is 13 residues. Trimming pared 2 bases from V and 3 bases from J, leaving 8 bases between. Germline CDR1 is SGHRS and CDR2 is YFSETQ. The CDR3 DNA reads TGCGCCAGCAGCTTAAGTGGCTACACTGAAGCTTTCTTT. It specifies CASSLSGYTEAFF.

This clonotype has more than one count but fewer than ten. V usage is TRBV7-3 and J usage is TRBJ1-2; D uncertain. V gave up 0 bases and J gave up 7 bases, with 9 bases separating them. The germline CDR1 and CDR2 sequences are SGHTA and FQGTGA. The CDR3 consists of 13 residues. As DNA, the CDR3 is TGTGCCAGCAGCTTAACTCGACATTTTGGCTACACCTTC. Amino acids: CASSLTRHFGYTF.

This clonotype has just one count. This chain joins TRBV28 and TRBJ2-7; D is unresolved. V was trimmed by 8 bases and J by 0 bases, leaving 14 bases between them. CDR3 length equals 14 residues. Looked up from germline, CDR1 is MDHEN and CDR2 is SYDVKM. CDR3: CASGPGPVSYEQYF. The CDR3 nucleotides are TGTGCCAGCGGCCCCGGGCCAGTCTCCTACGAGCAGTACTTC.

This sequence joins TRBV3-1 and TRBJ2-1, with a weak D call TRBD2 (6 bases). The CDR3 spans 15 residues. Trimming removed 8 bases at V and 7 bases at J, with 21 bases between. Per germline, CDR1 LGHDT and CDR2 YNNKEL (reference sequence). The CDR3 is CASCLGLPGGNEQFF. CDR3 bases: TGTGCCAGCTGCCTAGGACTACCCGGGGGTAATGAGCAGTTCTTC.

This clonotype was seen once. One base away lies a much larger clone, so this may be a sequencing read error. The rearrangement uses TRBV20-1 and TRBJ2-1, with a weak D call TRBD2 (6 bases). CDR1 is DFQATT and CDR2 is SNEGSKA in the germline V gene (reference sequence). This CDR3 spans 16 amino acids. The CDR3 region is CSARALRTTSYNERFF. Written as DNA, the CDR3 is TGCAGTGCTAGAGCACTTCGGACTACCAGTTACAATGAGCGGTTCTTC.

The table lists this clonotype with a few counts. This sequence joins TRBV12-3 or TRBV12-4 and TRBJ2-7; D is unresolved. The CDR3 runs 14 residues. Trimming removed 5 bases from V and 3 bases from J, with 14 bases in between. CDR3 region: CASSPLQAGYEQYF. The CDR3 DNA sequence: TGTGCCAGCAGTCCGCTGCAAGCAGGCTACGAGCAGTACTTC.

This clonotype occurred many times. The chain recombines TRBV28 with TRBJ2-3; TRBD2 is a possible D gene (6 bases). CDR1 is MDHEN and CDR2 is SYDVKM in the germline V gene. CDR3 length: 15 residues. V shed 2 bases and J shed 6 bases, with 15 bases lying between them. CDR3 in amino acids: CASSLGGLWADTQYF. The CDR3 nucleotides are TGTGCCAGCAGTTTAGGGGGACTCTGGGCGGATACGCAGTATTTT.

This clonotype was detected only a few times. V is TRBV7-8 and J is TRBJ2-2, with 8 bases lining up with TRBD1. Trimming removed 3 bases from V and 5 bases from J; junction bases left unmatched: 2. CDR1 is SGHVS, CDR2 FQNEAQ, per germline. This CDR3 is built from 14 residues. The chain's CDR3 is CASSLTGATGELFF. The CDR3 nucleotides read TGTGCCAGCAGCTTGACAGGGGCTACCGGGGAGCTGTTTTTT.

This clonotype occurred a few times. The V gene is TRBV5-1, the J gene TRBJ2-1, with 8 bases that match TRBD2. Germline CDR1 SGHRS, CDR2 YFSETQ. The CDR3 contains 16 residues. The trim removed 0 bases at V and 6 bases at J, leaving 8 bases unmatched. CDR3 region: CASSLVGGGRSNEQFF. CDR3 DNA sequence: TGCGCCAGCAGCTTGGTCGGGGGGGGGCGATCCAATGAGCAGTTCTTC. Based on the CDR3 plus reference TRBV5-1 and TRBJ2-1, the full variable domain is KAGVTQTPRYLIKTRGQQVTLSCSPISGHRSVSWYQQTPGQGLQFLFEYFSETQRNKGNFPGRFSGRQFSNSRSEMNVSTLELGDSALYLCASSLVGGGRSNEQFFGPGTRLTVL.

This clonotype was observed a few times. The genes are TRBV5-6 and TRBJ2-7, with no clear D. The CDR3 consists of 12 residues. Germline CDR1 is SGHDT and CDR2 is YYEEEE. Trimming removed 4 bases from V and 5 bases from J, with 10 bases in between. CDR3 coding DNA: TGTGCCAGCAGCGTGGTGGCGCACGAGCAGTACTTC. This translates into CASSVVAHEQYF.

The sample holds many counts of this clonotype. V gene TRBV5-5 combines with J gene TRBJ2-7; D possibly uses TRBD1 or TRBD2 (7 bases each). CDR3 length: 15 amino acids. The V end lost 1 base, the J end lost 4 bases, and 15 bases lay between the germline ends. Germline CDR1 reads SGHKS; CDR2 reads YYEKEE (reference sequence). The CDR3 DNA reads TGTGCCAGCAGCTTGTGGACAGGCGGGGGATACGAGCAGTACTTC. Translating it yields CASSLWTGGGYEQYF.

By proportion, this clonotype is medium-sized (0.01 to 0.1%). The V and J genes are TRBV5-6 and TRBJ2-7; D not resolved. The CDR3 is made up of 13 amino acids. Germline V CDR1 and CDR2: SGHDT, YYEEEE. Trimming stripped 0 bases from V and 3 bases from J, with 7 bases between. The DNA for the CDR3 is TGTGCCAGCAGCTTGGGACCCAACTACGAGCAGTACTTC. This encodes CASSLGPNYEQYF.

Concerning this clonotype: One junction end does not reproduce the germline sequence, and a read error may be involved. The chain links TRBV14 to TRBJ2-1, with 7 bases matching TRBD1. CDR1 and CDR2 (germline): SGHDN, FVKESK. The CDR3 is 13 residues long. Here the CDR3 reads CASSLGQVNEEFF. The CDR3 DNA follows: TGTGCCAGCAGCCTAGGACAGGTTAATGAGGAGTTCTTC.